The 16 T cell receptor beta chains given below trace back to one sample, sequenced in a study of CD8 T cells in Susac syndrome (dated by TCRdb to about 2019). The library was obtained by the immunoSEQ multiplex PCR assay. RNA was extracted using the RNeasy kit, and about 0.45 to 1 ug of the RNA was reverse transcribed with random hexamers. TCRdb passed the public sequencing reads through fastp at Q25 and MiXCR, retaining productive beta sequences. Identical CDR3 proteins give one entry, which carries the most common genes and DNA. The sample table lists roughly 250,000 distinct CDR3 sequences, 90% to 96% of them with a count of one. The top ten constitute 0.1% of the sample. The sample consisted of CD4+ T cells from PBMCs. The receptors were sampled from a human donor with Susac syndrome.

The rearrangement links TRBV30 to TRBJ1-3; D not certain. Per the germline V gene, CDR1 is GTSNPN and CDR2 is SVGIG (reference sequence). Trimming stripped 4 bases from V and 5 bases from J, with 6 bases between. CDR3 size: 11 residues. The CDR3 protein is CAWTVRNTIYF. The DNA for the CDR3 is TGTGCCTGGACCGTACGAAACACCATATATTTT.

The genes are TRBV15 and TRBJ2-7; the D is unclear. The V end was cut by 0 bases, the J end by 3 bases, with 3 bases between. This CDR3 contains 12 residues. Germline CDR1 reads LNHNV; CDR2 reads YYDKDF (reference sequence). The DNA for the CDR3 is TGTGCCACCAGCAGAGATGGCTACGAGCAGTACTTC. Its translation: CATSRDGYEQYF. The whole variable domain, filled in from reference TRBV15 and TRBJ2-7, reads DAMVIQNPRYQVTQFGKPVTLSCSQTLNHNVMYWYQQKSSQAPKLLFHYYDKDFNNEADTPDNFQSRRPNTSFCFLDIRSPGLGDTAMYLCATSRDGYEQYFGPGTRLTVT.

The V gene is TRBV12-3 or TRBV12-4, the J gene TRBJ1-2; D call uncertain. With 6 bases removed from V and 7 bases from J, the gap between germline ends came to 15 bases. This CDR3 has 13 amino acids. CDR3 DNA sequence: TGTGCCAGCAGCCGGACCCTCCCTGGTGGCTACACCTTC. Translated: CASSRTLPGGYTF.

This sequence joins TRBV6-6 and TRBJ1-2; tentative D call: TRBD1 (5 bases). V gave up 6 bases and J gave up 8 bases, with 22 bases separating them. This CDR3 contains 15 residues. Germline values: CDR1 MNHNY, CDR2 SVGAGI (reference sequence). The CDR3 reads CASRRGQRGVRGYTF. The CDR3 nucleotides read TGTGCCAGCAGACGCGGTCAGAGGGGAGTTAGGGGCTACACCTTC.

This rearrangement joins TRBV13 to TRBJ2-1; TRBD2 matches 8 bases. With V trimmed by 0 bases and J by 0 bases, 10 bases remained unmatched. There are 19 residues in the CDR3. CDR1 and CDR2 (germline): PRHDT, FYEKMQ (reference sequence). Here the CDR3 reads CASSLGGLAGLSSYNEQFF. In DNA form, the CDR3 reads TGTGCCAGCAGCTTAGGCGGTCTAGCGGGCCTAAGCTCCTACAATGAGCAGTTCTTC. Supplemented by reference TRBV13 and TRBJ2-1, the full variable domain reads AAGVIQSPRHLIKEKRETATLKCYPIPRHDTVYWYQQGPGQDPQFLISFYEKMQSDKGSIPDRFSAQQFSDYHSELNMSSLELGDSALYFCASSLGGLAGLSSYNEQFFGPGTRLTVL.

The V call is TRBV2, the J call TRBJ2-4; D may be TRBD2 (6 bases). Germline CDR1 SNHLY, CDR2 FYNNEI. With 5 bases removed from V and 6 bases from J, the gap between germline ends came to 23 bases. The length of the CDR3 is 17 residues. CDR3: CASSPQTSAGTGNIQYF. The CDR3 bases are TGTGCCAGCAGTCCGCAAACTTCCGCCGGGACTGGAAACATTCAGTACTTC.

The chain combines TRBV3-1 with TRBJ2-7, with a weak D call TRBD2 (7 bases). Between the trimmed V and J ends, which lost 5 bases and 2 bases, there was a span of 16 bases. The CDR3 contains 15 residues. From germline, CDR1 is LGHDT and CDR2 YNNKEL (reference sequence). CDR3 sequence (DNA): TGTGCCAGCAGCAATAACAGGGAGGGTACCTACGAGCAGTACTTC. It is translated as CASSNNREGTYEQYF.

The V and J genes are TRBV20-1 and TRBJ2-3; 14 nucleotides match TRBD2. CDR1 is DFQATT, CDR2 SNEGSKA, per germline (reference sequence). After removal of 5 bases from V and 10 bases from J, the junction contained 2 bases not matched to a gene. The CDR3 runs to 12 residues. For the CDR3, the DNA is TGCAGTGCTGCGACTAGCGGGAGGGCGCAGTATTTT. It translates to CSAATSGRAQYF.

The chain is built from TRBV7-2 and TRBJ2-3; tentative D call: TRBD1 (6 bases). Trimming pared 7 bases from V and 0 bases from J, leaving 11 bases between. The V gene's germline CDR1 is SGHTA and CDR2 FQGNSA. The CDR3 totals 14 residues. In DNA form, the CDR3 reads TGTGCCAGCACCATCGACAGGAGCACAGATACGCAGTATTTT. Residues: CASTIDRSTDTQYF.

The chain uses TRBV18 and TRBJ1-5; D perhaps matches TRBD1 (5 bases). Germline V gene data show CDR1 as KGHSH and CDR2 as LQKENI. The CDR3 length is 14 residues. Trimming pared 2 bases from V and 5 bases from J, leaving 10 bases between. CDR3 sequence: CASSPTGVDQPQHF. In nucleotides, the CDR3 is TGTGCCAGCTCACCAACGGGGGTTGATCAGCCCCAGCATTTT.

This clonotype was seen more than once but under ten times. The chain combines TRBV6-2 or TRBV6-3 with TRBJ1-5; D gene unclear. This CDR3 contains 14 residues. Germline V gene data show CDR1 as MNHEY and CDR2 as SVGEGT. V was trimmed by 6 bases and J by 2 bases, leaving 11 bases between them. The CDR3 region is CASSVGWGNQPQHF. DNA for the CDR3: TGTGCCAGCAGCGTGGGTTGGGGCAATCAGCCCCAGCATTTT.

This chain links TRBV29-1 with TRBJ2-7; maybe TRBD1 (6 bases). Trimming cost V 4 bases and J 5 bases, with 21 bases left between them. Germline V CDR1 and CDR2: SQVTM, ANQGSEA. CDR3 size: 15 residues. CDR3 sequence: CSVAPRRGILNEQYF. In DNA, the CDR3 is TGCAGCGTTGCCCCTCGCAGGGGAATCCTGAACGAGCAGTACTTC.

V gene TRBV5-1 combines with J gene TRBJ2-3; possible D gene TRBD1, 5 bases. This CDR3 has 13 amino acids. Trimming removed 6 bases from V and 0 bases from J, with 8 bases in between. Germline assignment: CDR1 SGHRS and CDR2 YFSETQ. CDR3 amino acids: CASKTVSTDTQYF. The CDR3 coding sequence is TGCGCCAGCAAGACAGTTAGCACAGATACGCAGTATTTT.

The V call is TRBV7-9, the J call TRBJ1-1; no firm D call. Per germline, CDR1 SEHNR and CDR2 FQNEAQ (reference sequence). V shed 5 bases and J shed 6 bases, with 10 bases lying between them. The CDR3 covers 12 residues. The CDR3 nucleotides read TGTGCCAGCAGCACTTTGTATTCTGAAGCTTTCTTT. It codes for CASSTLYSEAFF.

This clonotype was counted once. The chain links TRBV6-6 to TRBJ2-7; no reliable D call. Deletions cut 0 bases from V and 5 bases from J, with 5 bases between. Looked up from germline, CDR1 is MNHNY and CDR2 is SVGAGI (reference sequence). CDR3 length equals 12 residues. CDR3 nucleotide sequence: TGTGCCAGCAGTTACTCGGCCCACGAGCAGTACTTC. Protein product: CASSYSAHEQYF.

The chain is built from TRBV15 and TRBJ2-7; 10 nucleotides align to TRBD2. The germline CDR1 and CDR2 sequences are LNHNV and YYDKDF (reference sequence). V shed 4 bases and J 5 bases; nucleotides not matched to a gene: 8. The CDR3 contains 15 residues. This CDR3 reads CATSTSGLAKHEQYF. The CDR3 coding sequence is TGTGCCACCAGCACCTCGGGACTAGCGAAACACGAGCAGTACTTC. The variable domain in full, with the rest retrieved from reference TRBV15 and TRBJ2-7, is DAMVIQNPRYQVTQFGKPVTLSCSQTLNHNVMYWYQQKSSQAPKLLFHYYDKDFNNEADTPDNFQSRRPNTSFCFLDIRSPGLGDTAMYLCATSTSGLAKHEQYFGPGTRLTVT.